A selection of T cell receptor beta chains follows, all from one sample in a study of CD8+ T cells in alopecia areata. The data were produced by immunoSEQ multiplex PCR, yet TCRdb's version contains in-frame clones alone and is incomplete. Of roughly 200,000 clones detected, around two fifths appear once; the ten largest clones hold over 2%. Sequenced material: CD4+ T cells sorted from blood, taken between weeks 36 and 40, from a patient treated with tofacitinib. These receptors originate from a human donor with alopecia areata. Each CDR3 is given with its conserved first and last residue. The order of the fields is V gene, J gene, CDR3 protein.

V gene: TRBV6-5
J gene: TRBJ1-2
CDR3 protein: CASSRQGADYGYTF

V gene: TRBV7-2
J gene: TRBJ1-2
CDR3 protein: CASSSRTGGNYGYTF

V gene: TRBV30
J gene: TRBJ2-5
CDR3 protein: CAWRDRAGFGTQYF

V gene: TRBV2
J gene: TRBJ2-7
CDR3 protein: CASQKPGREDYEQYF

V gene: TRBV28
J gene: TRBJ2-3
CDR3 protein: CASSLSAGRDTQYF

V gene: TRBV2
J gene: TRBJ2-3
CDR3 protein: CASSAGTGDADTQYF

V gene: TRBV27
J gene: TRBJ2-5
CDR3 protein: CARTKSGRQETQYF

V gene: TRBV30
J gene: TRBJ1-1
CDR3 protein: CAWSGGSPNTEAFF

V gene: TRBV30
J gene: TRBJ1-1
CDR3 protein: CAWILDWGTEAFF

V gene: TRBV6-1
J gene: TRBJ1-2
CDR3 protein: CASSEQLYGYTF

V gene: TRBV14
J gene: TRBJ2-1
CDR3 protein: CASSPTELNEQFF

V gene: TRBV5-1
J gene: TRBJ1-5
CDR3 protein: CASSYDGDQPQHF

V gene: TRBV2
J gene: TRBJ2-3
CDR3 protein: CASRLAPRTDTQYF

V gene: TRBV6-1
J gene: TRBJ2-2
CDR3 protein: CASSEGGSTGELFF

V gene: TRBV29-1
J gene: TRBJ2-2
CDR3 protein: CSVEASGTGTGELFF

V gene: TRBV30
J gene: TRBJ1-5
CDR3 protein: CAWSLRGRQPQHF

V gene: TRBV7-8
J gene: TRBJ2-1
CDR3 protein: CASSLRDRDDEQFF

V gene: TRBV18
J gene: TRBJ2-2
CDR3 protein: CASSPQQGNTGELFF

V gene: TRBV9
J gene: TRBJ1-4
CDR3 protein: CASSPTQGINNEKLFF

V gene: TRBV15
J gene: TRBJ1-1
CDR3 protein: CATSRDRGWNTEAFF

V gene: TRBV7-2
J gene: TRBJ2-5
CDR3 protein: CASSSGTSGTQETQYF

V gene: TRBV10-3
J gene: TRBJ2-2
CDR3 protein: CAISESRAGDGGELFF

V gene: TRBV15
J gene: TRBJ1-5
CDR3 protein: CATSAGGQPQHF

V gene: TRBV11-2
J gene: TRBJ2-3
CDR3 protein: CASLEADTQYF

V gene: TRBV7-2
J gene: TRBJ2-7
CDR3 protein: CASSLLGGGREQYF

V gene: TRBV12-2
J gene: TRBJ1-5
CDR3 protein: CASRLGENQPQHF

V gene: TRBV9
J gene: TRBJ2-2
CDR3 protein: CASSVATPNTGELFF

V gene: TRBV30
J gene: TRBJ2-5
CDR3 protein: CAWSGGPEQYF

V gene: TRBV30
J gene: TRBJ2-7
CDR3 protein: CAWSVQGGYEQYF

V gene: TRBV5-4
J gene: TRBJ1-3
CDR3 protein: CASSSATTNSGNTIYF

V gene: TRBV29-1
J gene: TRBJ1-2
CDR3 protein: CSVPDGTNYGYTF

V gene: TRBV2
J gene: TRBJ2-7
CDR3 protein: CASSDQAFLTVPGVKGF

V gene: TRBV23-1
J gene: TRBJ2-6
CDR3 protein: CASSQSSPGGLSGANVLTF

V gene: TRBV29-1
J gene: TRBJ2-6
CDR3 protein: CSAWGAGANVLTF

V gene: TRBV19
J gene: TRBJ2-5
CDR3 protein: CASIAAGGETQYF

V gene: TRBV19
J gene: TRBJ2-1
CDR3 protein: CASSATSVNEQFF

V gene: TRBV4-2
J gene: TRBJ2-3
CDR3 protein: CASSQDRLWREGRPDTQYF

V gene: TRBV6-1
J gene: TRBJ2-3
CDR3 protein: CASSAYSTDTQYF

V gene: TRBV20-1
J gene: TRBJ2-7
CDR3 protein: CSQVRRGEQYF

V gene: TRBV7-9
J gene: TRBJ2-7
CDR3 protein: CASSYGTGGEQYF

V gene: TRBV30
J gene: TRBJ1-5
CDR3 protein: CAWTGKRWGNQPQHF

V gene: TRBV5-4
J gene: TRBJ2-1
CDR3 protein: CASRFTDGSSYNEQFF

V gene: TRBV29-1
J gene: TRBJ1-1
CDR3 protein: CSVRQGANTEAFF

V gene: TRBV7-8
J gene: TRBJ2-7
CDR3 protein: CASSAKGQGAPEQYF

V gene: TRBV19
J gene: TRBJ2-2
CDR3 protein: CASSISSGRTTGELFF

V gene: TRBV7-3
J gene: TRBJ2-7
CDR3 protein: CASSPDPGENEQYF

V gene: TRBV5-6
J gene: TRBJ2-1
CDR3 protein: CASSPGSGRAYNEQFF

V gene: TRBV15
J gene: TRBJ2-7
CDR3 protein: CATSREWGSEQYF

V gene: TRBV6-5
J gene: TRBJ2-3
CDR3 protein: CASSASVTSDTQYF

V gene: TRBV14
J gene: TRBJ2-5
CDR3 protein: CASSPSGGSGSQETQYF

V gene: TRBV29-1
J gene: TRBJ1-3
CDR3 protein: CSVVGTGRNTIYF

V gene: TRBV4-2
J gene: TRBJ2-5
CDR3 protein: CASSQDTFRAGGLEETQYF

V gene: TRBV29-1
J gene: TRBJ2-3
CDR3 protein: CSAALLATSTDTQYF

V gene: TRBV29-1
J gene: TRBJ2-7
CDR3 protein: CSVEVQARGSSYEQYF

V gene: TRBV23-1
J gene: TRBJ2-3
CDR3 protein: CASGGERGIADTQYF

V gene: TRBV30
J gene: TRBJ2-2
CDR3 protein: CAWSRGQGRTGELFF

V gene: TRBV5-4
J gene: TRBJ1-5
CDR3 protein: CASSLDRATQPQHF